The present TCR beta chain was sequenced within a study of Ad26.COV2.S vaccination and SARS-CoV-2 variants. Study information: The vaccine Ad26.COV2.S was put into the muscle once, or twice with 56 days between. Study conclusions and caveats: Considerable breadth of spike-specific CD8+ and CD4+ T cell responses has reportedly been documented following vaccination. Similar non-spike TCR breadth was observed in recipients of vaccine and of placebo.

The table came from immunoSEQ multiplex PCR; TCRdb's copy has only in-frame clones and leaves some out. The data hold fewer than 600,000 clones, with about nine tenths observed a single time. This clone was seen more than once but under ten times. What it binds is unknown. The CDR3 contains 15 residues. The V gene's germline CDR1 is SGHTS and CDR2 YDEGEE. The ends were cut back, 4 bases at V and 0 bases at J, with 11 bases in the middle. Treatment noted: about 20 received Ad26.COV2.S at low or high dose, single or two shots; roughly 5 received placebo; per-sample allocation not given. The investigators took samples on day 63 after the first vaccine or placebo injection.

The chain recombines TRBV5-8 with TRBJ1-5; D unresolved. The receptor comes from a person aged 18-65 years who received the Ad26.COV2.S COVID-19 vaccine or a placebo. Sequenced material: peripheral blood, taken in a trial of Ad26.COV2.S vaccine versus placebo. The CDR3 bases are TGTGCCAGCAGCCTCCTTTGGTATAGCAATCAGCCCCAGCATTTT. The encoded protein is CASSLLWYSNQPQHF.